A single sample gave rise to the 31 T cell receptor beta chains below, sequenced in a study of identical twins. TCRdb fed the 5' RACE reads into MiXCR, producing one record per CDR3 protein. The data hold hundreds of thousands of distinct CDR3 sequences, with 24% observed a single time. These data also featured in a second study, about T cells expressing NK-cell markers.

Sequencing input: CD4+ T cells sorted from blood. These receptors all stem from a woman aged 18-30 years in good health.

The V gene is TRBV25-1, the J gene TRBJ1-1; D remains ambiguous. The V and J ends lost 3 bases and 0 bases respectively, with 8 bases between them. Germline assignment: CDR1 MGHDK and CDR2 SYGVNS. The CDR3 length is 14 residues. The CDR3 DNA is TGTGCCAGCAGTGATCCAGGAATGAACACTGAAGCTTTCTTT. It specifies CASSDPGMNTEAFF.

The J gene is TRBJ2-7, the V gene TRBV11-2; the D is unclear. CDR3 length: 13 amino acids. The germline gives CDR1 SGHAT, CDR2 FQNNGV. V dropped 0 bases and J dropped 10 bases, with 13 bases sitting between them. CDR3 bases: TGTGCCAGCAGCTTAGATCGGCTCCCCGAACAGTACTTC. Translated: CASSLDRLPEQYF.

The table lists this clonotype with a few counts. The genes are TRBV27 and TRBJ1-1; 10 bases are a match to TRBD1. Germline CDR1 and CDR2: MNHEY and SMNVEV (reference sequence). This CDR3 region has 17 residues. The ends lost 4 bases at V and 0 bases at J; junction bases unmatched: 8. CDR3 loop: CASSSGQGKGVNTEAFF. The DNA of the CDR3 is TGTGCCAGCAGTTCGGGACAGGGGAAAGGTGTGAACACTGAAGCTTTCTTT.

The chain couples TRBV6-5 to TRBJ2-7, with D possibly TRBD1 on 5 matching bases. V lost 0 bases and J lost 11, with 14 bases in between. The length of the CDR3 is 13 residues. CDR1 and CDR2 from the germline V gene are MNHEY and SVGAGI. CDR3 region: CASSYSQGFPEYF. The CDR3 DNA follows: TGTGCCAGCAGTTACTCCCAGGGCTTTCCGGAGTACTTC.

Only one count was recorded for this clonotype. The V call is TRBV5-1, the J call TRBJ2-7; tentative D call: TRBD2 (5 bases). V was pared by 3 bases and J by 5 bases, with 6 bases between. This CDR3 comprises 11 residues. Looked up from germline, CDR1 is SGHRS and CDR2 is YFSETQ. The DNA for the CDR3 is TGCGCCAGCAGCTGGGGAGACGAGCAGTACTTC. This codes for CASSWGDEQYF.

The genes are TRBV20-1 and TRBJ2-5; D possibly matches TRBD1 or TRBD2 (6 bases each). Per germline, CDR1 DFQATT and CDR2 SNEGSKA (reference sequence). Trimming cost V 0 bases and J 6 bases, with 14 bases left between them. This CDR3 spans 14 amino acids. The CDR3 sequence: CSARDYPGAKTQYF. CDR3 DNA: TGCAGTGCTAGAGATTATCCGGGGGCAAAGACCCAGTACTTC.

This clonotype occurred a few times. The chain has TRBV11-2 and TRBJ2-1, with TRBD1 matching 7 bases. CDR1 and CDR2 from the germline V gene are SGHAT and FQNNGV. The ends lost 8 bases at V and 2 bases at J; junction bases unmatched: 3. This CDR3 region has 13 residues. The CDR3: CASRDSAYNEQFF. CDR3 coding DNA: TGTGCCAGCCGGGACAGTGCCTACAATGAGCAGTTCTTC.

This chain links TRBV6-5 with TRBJ2-5; D is uncertain. The CDR3 length is 15 residues. The germline CDR1 and CDR2 sequences are MNHEY and SVGAGI. V lost 0 bases and J 2 bases, leaving 10 bases between the germline ends. The CDR3 DNA reads as TGTGCCAGCAGTTACTCGACCAGGTTACAAGAGACCCAGTACTTC. Translation: CASSYSTRLQETQYF.

The V call is TRBV28, the J call TRBJ2-7; no definite D call. Trimming left V 6 bases short and J 4 bases short, with 7 bases between. Germline V gene sequence: CDR1 MDHEN, CDR2 SYDVKM. The CDR3 runs 11 residues. The chain's CDR3 is CASSRKYEQYF. For the CDR3, the DNA is TGTGCCAGCAGCCGTAAGTACGAGCAGTACTTC.

On this clonotype itself: At one end the junction does not follow the germline gene, possibly because of a read error. This chain links TRBV20-1 with TRBJ1-1, with D hard to call. Germline V gives CDR1 DFQATT, CDR2 SNEGSKA (reference sequence). The CDR3 runs to 13 residues. CDR3 nucleotides: TGCAGTGCTAGAGCCCAGATCCGCGGACCCGTCGCCTTT. Translated, it gives CSARAQIRGPVAF.

This chain links TRBV9 with TRBJ1-3; D not certain. The CDR3 runs to 13 residues. Between the trimmed V and J ends, which lost 3 bases and 6 bases, there was a span of 10 bases. Germline lookup yields CDR1 SGDLS and CDR2 YYNGEE. DNA of the CDR3: TGTGCCAGCAGCGGCGCGGGATTAAACACCATATATTTT. Encoded protein: CASSGAGLNTIYF.

This clonotype has more than one count but fewer than ten. The chain recombines TRBV6-5 with TRBJ2-1, with 9 positions matching TRBD1. CDR1 and CDR2 from the germline V gene are MNHEY and SVGAGI. V was pared by 4 bases and J by 3 bases, with 4 bases of the junction left unmatched. This CDR3 is built from 15 residues. The CDR3: CASSLQGAVYNEQFF. DNA for the CDR3: TGTGCCAGCAGTTTACAGGGGGCGGTCTACAATGAGCAGTTCTTC.

The chain joins TRBV6-1 to TRBJ2-1; TRBD2 aligns across 7 bases. The CDR3 has 17 residues. In germline, CDR1 is MNHNS, CDR2 SASEGT. After removal of 5 bases from V and 0 bases from J, the junction contained 10 bases not matched to a gene. The CDR3 sequence is CASSTRASGFSYNEQFF. For the CDR3, the DNA is TGTGCCAGCAGTACCCGGGCTAGCGGCTTCTCCTACAATGAGCAGTTCTTC.

This clonotype was seen more than once but under ten times. The V and J genes are TRBV7-9 and TRBJ2-2; maybe TRBD2 (6 bases). The CDR3 loop spans 16 amino acids. Per germline, CDR1 SEHNR and CDR2 FQNEAQ (reference sequence). V lost 6 bases and J lost 0, with 14 bases in between. CDR3 protein: CASSSMGLTNTGELFF. The CDR3 DNA reads as TGTGCCAGCAGTTCCATGGGACTTACGAACACCGGGGAGCTGTTTTTT.

The CDR3 nucleotides read TGTGCCAGCAGTCCTCCGGGACCGATGAGGGACGAGCAGTACTTC. The encoded protein is CASSPPGPMRDEQYF. V usage is TRBV6-2 or TRBV6-3 and J usage is TRBJ2-7; TRBD1 or TRBD2 may be the D gene (5 bases each). This CDR3 region has 15 residues. The V end was cut by 5 bases, the J end by 5 bases, with 19 bases between. The V gene's germline CDR1 is MNHEY and CDR2 SVGEGT.

V and J are TRBV5-1 and TRBJ2-7; TRBD1 or TRBD2 may be the D gene (5 bases each). This CDR3 region has 15 residues. Germline CDR1 SGHRS, CDR2 YFSETQ. V gave up 4 bases and J gave up 2 bases, with 16 bases separating them. The DNA of the CDR3 is TGCGCCAGCAGCCCGCACCTGGGGGTAACCTACGAGCAGTACTTC. It translates to CASSPHLGVTYEQYF.

The chain links TRBV20-1 to TRBJ1-1; D uncertain. Germline values: CDR1 DFQATT, CDR2 SNEGSKA (reference sequence). The V end was cut by 8 bases, the J end by 5 bases, with 12 bases between. The CDR3 runs to 11 residues. The CDR3 nucleotides read TGCAGTCCCACTTGGGAGACTGAAGCTTTCTTT. Translating gives CSPTWETEAFF.

This clonotype was counted only a few times. V gene TRBV20-1 combines with J gene TRBJ2-3; no clear D gene. The CDR3 has 14 residues. V lost 0 bases and J 1 base, leaving 8 bases between the germline ends. Germline CDR1 is DFQATT and CDR2 is SNEGSKA (reference sequence). CDR3 sequence (DNA): TGCAGTGCTAGAGATAAGTTGGGCACAGATACGCAGTATTTT. Translation: CSARDKLGTDTQYF.

The chain employs TRBV3-1 and TRBJ2-4, with D tentatively TRBD1 (5 bases). The CDR3 runs to 14 residues. The germline gives CDR1 LGHDT, CDR2 YNNKEL (reference sequence). V was clipped by 5 bases and J by 5 bases, with 13 bases between them. This chain's CDR3 is CASSARDRENIQYF. CDR3 bases: TGTGCCAGCAGCGCGAGAGACAGAGAAAACATTCAGTACTTC.

This clonotype occurred a few times. The chain has TRBV5-1 and TRBJ2-1; TRBD1 matches 9 bases. The CDR3 is 16 residues long. Trimming took 4 bases from V and 7 from J; bases not matched to a gene: 12. From germline, CDR1 is SGHRS and CDR2 YFSETQ. The CDR3 reads CASSASTGGVGNEQFF. Written as DNA, the CDR3 is TGCGCCAGCAGCGCGTCGACAGGGGGAGTCGGTAATGAGCAGTTCTTC.

This clonotype has a count of ten or more. The J gene is TRBJ2-3, the V gene TRBV11-1, with 8 nucleotides matching TRBD1. The CDR3 totals 18 residues. J gave up 0 bases and V 1 base, and 9 bases lay outside the gene matches. Germline CDR1 is SGHAT and CDR2 is FQDESV (reference sequence). CDR3 nucleotides: TGTGCCAGCAGCTTAGGTGTGACAGGGGCCCCTAGCACAGATACGCAGTATTTT. Amino acid sequence: CASSLGVTGAPSTDTQYF.

This clonotype has more than one count but fewer than ten. The chain recombines TRBV7-9 with TRBJ2-5; D unresolved. The CDR3 has 14 residues. Germline-derived CDR1 and CDR2 are SEHNR and FQNEAQ (reference sequence). V was shortened by 5 bases and J by 0 bases, with 10 bases between the two germline ends. In DNA, the CDR3 is TGTGCCAGCAGCCCCGGCACGCACCAAGAGACCCAGTACTTC. This codes for CASSPGTHQETQYF.

CDR3 loop: CASSRGQGTGELFF. The CDR3 bases are TGTGCCAGCAGCCGCGGACAGGGGACCGGGGAGCTGTTTTTT. V is TRBV9 and J is TRBJ2-2; 9 bases fit TRBD1. J was trimmed by 5 bases and V by 4 bases; bases with no gene match: 3. The CDR3 is 14 amino acids. The germline V gene encodes CDR1 SGDLS and CDR2 YYNGEE.

The chain is built from TRBV2 and TRBJ1-6; 9 nucleotides agree with TRBD1. The V gene's germline CDR1 is SNHLY and CDR2 FYNNEI. The length of the CDR3 is 15 residues. V dropped 6 bases and J dropped 7; count of bases not matched to a gene: 7. The CDR3: CASSAPTGGNSPLHF. The CDR3 DNA reads as TGTGCCAGCAGCGCTCCGACAGGGGGGAATTCACCCCTCCACTTT.

The chain recombines TRBV20-1 with TRBJ2-3; 9 bases are shared with TRBD2. Looked up from germline, CDR1 is DFQATT and CDR2 is SNEGSKA (reference sequence). The V and J ends lost 1 base and 5 bases, in that order; junction bases with no gene match: 7. The length of the CDR3 is 15 residues. Here the CDR3 DNA reads TGCAGTGCTAGAGTGGCGGGAGGGCCCGGAGATACGCAGTATTTT. Translation: CSARVAGGPGDTQYF.

This chain connects TRBV7-2 to TRBJ2-1; D is ambiguous. The CDR3 spans 16 residues. Germline CDR1 SGHTA, CDR2 FQGNSA. The V gene lost 0 bases and the J gene lost 0 bases, with 9 bases spanning the gap. The CDR3 bases are TGTGCCAGCAGCTTAGCCTATGGAAGCTCCTACAATGAGCAGTTCTTC. Translating gives CASSLAYGSSYNEQFF.

V is TRBV7-3 and J is TRBJ2-1; D ambiguous. CDR3 length: 13 residues. The V gene's germline CDR1 is SGHTA and CDR2 FQGTGA. V was clipped by 5 bases and J by 8 bases, with 13 bases between them. DNA of the CDR3: TGTGCCAGCAGCCAGAATACCGGAGATGAGCAGTTCTTC. Its translation: CASSQNTGDEQFF.

The chain joins TRBV5-1 to TRBJ2-1, with TRBD2 matching over 12 bases. Germline V gene data show CDR1 as SGHRS and CDR2 as YFSETQ. The CDR3 has 14 amino acids. The V segment lost 8 bases and the J segment 5 bases; nucleotides outside the gene matches: 5. The CDR3 DNA reads as TGCGCCAGTCTAGCGGGAGGGCCGAACAATGAGCAGTTCTTC. Protein: CASLAGGPNNEQFF.

This clonotype has just a few counts. The V call is TRBV20-1, the J call TRBJ2-3; 14 bases align to TRBD2. The CDR3 extends over 14 amino acids. The V gene's germline CDR1 is DFQATT and CDR2 SNEGSKA (reference sequence). Trimming removed 5 bases from V and 3 bases from J; junction bases left unmatched: 1. CDR3 nucleotide sequence: TGCAGTGCTGGGACTAGCGGGAGAACAGATACGCAGTATTTT. Residues: CSAGTSGRTDTQYF.

This clonotype has only a few counts. The chain is built from TRBV10-3 and TRBJ1-5; D unresolved. CDR3 length: 14 residues. Germline loops: CDR1 ENHRY, CDR2 SYGVKD. Trimming removed 3 bases from V and 11 bases from J, with 17 bases in between. The DNA of the CDR3 is TGTGCCATCAGTGAAGCTAAGGTCGCTTCCGCCCAGCATTTT. Protein sequence: CAISEAKVASAQHF.

This clonotype was observed a handful of times. Here the CDR3 DNA reads TGCAGTGCTAGTCTCGGCTGGGCGGTCACAGATACGCAGTATTTT. This gives the protein CSASLGWAVTDTQYF. The chain carries TRBV20-1 and TRBJ2-3; D gene unclear. The CDR3 sequence is 15 residues long. V lost 3 bases, J lost 2 bases, and 15 bases lay in between. CDR1 is DFQATT and CDR2 is SNEGSKA in the germline V gene (reference sequence).